The next 21 T cell receptor beta chains were all read from a single sample in a study of shared clonotypes between healthy human individuals. Using immunoSEQ multiplex PCR, the repertoire was profiled, and TCRdb retains in-frame clones only, with some absent. The data show fewer than 850,000 clones, 90% to 98% seen once. Naive-designated CD8 cells lacked CD45RO, were positively enriched for CCR7, and omitted terminally differentiated effector memory CD45RA+ cells. The sample consisted of naive CD8+ T cells sorted from blood. These receptors came from a man aged 25 to 40 in good health.

The chain couples TRBV7-2 to TRBJ1-1, with no clear D. CDR3 size: 15 residues. The V end was cut by 2 bases, the J end by 1 base, with 11 bases between. The germline V gene has CDR1 SGHTA and CDR2 FQGNSA. CDR3 region: CASSLSRGGNTEAFF. The CDR3 region has the DNA TGTGCCAGCAGCTTAAGTCGGGGTGGGAACACTGAAGCTTTCTTT.

V and J are TRBV5-1 and TRBJ2-2, with TRBD1 matching 8 bases. Germline V gene data show CDR1 as SGHRS and CDR2 as YFSETQ. The CDR3 runs to 18 residues. V lost 4 bases and J lost 0; bases outside the gene matches: 11. The CDR3 DNA reads as TGCGCCAGCAGCCCGTGGACAGGGAAGTACACGAACACCGGGGAGCTGTTTTTT. It encodes CASSPWTGKYTNTGELFF.

This chain joins TRBV2 and TRBJ2-7; 10 bases are shared with TRBD2. The CDR3 has 15 residues. Germline CDR1 and CDR2: SNHLY and FYNNEI. Trimming cost V 4 bases and J 0 bases; bases outside gene matches: 3. The DNA for the CDR3 is TGTGCCAGCAGTGCTACTAGCGGGACCTCCTACGAGCAGTACTTC. The encoded protein is CASSATSGTSYEQYF.

V gene TRBV15 combines with J gene TRBJ1-2; the D is unclear. The CDR3 is made up of 14 amino acids. Trimming cost V 7 bases and J 4 bases, with 16 bases left between them. Germline-derived CDR1 and CDR2 are LNHNV and YYDKDF (reference sequence). In DNA form, the CDR3 reads TGTGCCACCACAAGCCACGAAAAAGCCTATGGCTACACCTTC. Residues: CATTSHEKAYGYTF.

The V call is TRBV4-1, the J call TRBJ2-3; the match to TRBD2 covers 13 bases. V shed 4 bases and J 4 bases; nucleotides not matched to a gene: 5. Looked up from germline, CDR1 is MGHRA and CDR2 is YSYEKL. The CDR3 has 16 residues. As DNA, the CDR3 is TGCGCCAGCAGCCTCAGACTAGCGGGAGGACCAGATACGCAGTATTTT. Translation: CASSLRLAGGPDTQYF.

This chain links TRBV6-5 with TRBJ1-3; D remains ambiguous. V lost 2 bases to trimming and J lost 7 bases, with 3 bases between them. The CDR3 consists of 11 residues. Per the germline V gene, CDR1 is MNHEY and CDR2 is SVGAGI. The CDR3, as DNA: TGTGCCAGCAGTTACGTCAACACCATATATTTT. This translates into CASSYVNTIYF.

The J gene is TRBJ2-1, the V gene TRBV5-1; 9 bases are a match to TRBD1. CDR1 SGHRS and CDR2 YFSETQ come from the germline V gene. The CDR3 is 14 amino acids. Germline trimming cut 4 bases from V and 7 bases from J; bases unmatched to any gene: 6. The CDR3, as DNA: TGCGCCAGCAGCAGCGGGACAGGGCAGAATGAGCAGTTCTTC. Amino acid sequence: CASSSGTGQNEQFF.

The chain carries TRBV9 and TRBJ1-1; 8 bases are shared with TRBD1. Per germline, CDR1 SGDLS and CDR2 YYNGEE. V gave up 4 bases and J gave up 1 base; unmatched junction bases: 6. The CDR3 runs 15 residues. The DNA for the CDR3 is TGTGCCAGCAGCCCCCCCGGGACAGGGAACACTGAAGCTTTCTTT. It codes for CASSPPGTGNTEAFF.

This clone was counted only a few times. The V gene is TRBV2, the J gene TRBJ2-7; perhaps TRBD1 as D (5 bases). CDR3 size: 14 residues. CDR1 and CDR2 from the germline V gene are SNHLY and FYNNEI. Trimming shortened V by 3 bases and J by 3 bases, and 12 bases separated the two germline ends. The CDR3 region is CASSDPRVGYEQYF. The CDR3 DNA reads as TGTGCCAGCAGTGACCCCAGGGTTGGCTACGAGCAGTACTTC.

The J gene is TRBJ2-1, the V gene TRBV7-6; D is ambiguous. CDR3 length: 14 residues. Trimming shortened V by 9 bases and J by 0 bases, and 12 bases separated the two germline ends. Germline lookup yields CDR1 SGHVS and CDR2 FNYEAQ. The CDR3 DNA reads as TGTGCCAGTGCTGATACGAGCTCCTACAATGAGCAGTTCTTC. Translation: CASADTSSYNEQFF.

The rearrangement links TRBV19 to TRBJ2-1; TRBD2 aligns across 9 bases. CDR1 is LNHDA and CDR2 is SQIVND in the germline V gene (reference sequence). V lost 0 bases to trimming and J lost 9 bases; unmatched junction nucleotides: 12. The CDR3 is made up of 17 amino acids. The CDR3 nucleotides read TGTGCCAGTAGTATAGATTCCCCCGGACTAGCGTTAGGTGAGCAGTTCTTC. Its translation: CASSIDSPGLALGEQFF. The variable domain in full, with the rest retrieved from reference TRBV19 and TRBJ2-1, is DGGITQSPKYLFRKEGQNVTLSCEQNLNHDAMYWYRQDPGQGLRLIYYSQIVNDFQKGDIAEGYSVSREKKESFPLTVTSAQKNPTAFYLCASSIDSPGLALGEQFFGPGTRLTVL.

V gene TRBV2 combines with J gene TRBJ2-2; D is possibly TRBD1 (6 bases). The CDR3 length is 14 residues. Trimming left V 11 bases short and J 1 base short, with 14 bases between. CDR1 is SNHLY, CDR2 FYNNEI, per germline. CDR3 nucleotide sequence: TGTGCCGGCGTAGTCAGGGGGAACACCGGGGAGCTGTTTTTT. It codes for CAGVVRGNTGELFF.

The CDR3 DNA reads TGTGCCACCCCGCCTAGGGCCTATGGCTACACCTTC. Translating gives CATPPRAYGYTF. This chain joins TRBV27 and TRBJ1-2; no definite D call. The CDR3 is 12 residues long. Germline V gene lookup returns CDR1 MNHEY and CDR2 SMNVEV (reference sequence). Trimming took off 10 bases at V and 4 bases at J, with 13 bases between the two ends.

The rearrangement uses TRBV7-9 and TRBJ2-7; TRBD2 matches at 8 bases. V gave up 5 bases and J gave up 4 bases; unmatched junction bases: 7. CDR1 is SEHNR and CDR2 is FQNEAQ in the germline V gene (reference sequence). The CDR3 extends over 14 amino acids. The CDR3 DNA reads TGTGCCAGCAGCGAGTGGACTAGCAAGTACGAGCAGTACTTC. Amino acid sequence: CASSEWTSKYEQYF.

The chain couples TRBV6-5 to TRBJ1-1; 9 positions agree with TRBD1. This CDR3 contains 14 residues. Looked up from germline, CDR1 is MNHEY and CDR2 is SVGAGI. With 6 bases clipped from V and 3 bases from J, the junction kept 5 bases outside the gene matches. The CDR3 bases are TGTGCCAGCAGCCTACAGGGGGCGGACACTGAAGCTTTCTTT. This gives the protein CASSLQGADTEAFF.

This chain links TRBV5-6 with TRBJ1-1; no clear D. Per germline, CDR1 SGHDT and CDR2 YYEEEE. The CDR3 totals 13 residues. V lost 0 bases, J lost 4 bases, and 7 bases lay in between. The CDR3 sequence is CASSLAESTEAFF. Here the CDR3 DNA reads TGTGCCAGCAGCTTGGCCGAATCCACTGAAGCTTTCTTT. Full variable domain (outside the CDR3, taken from reference TRBV5-6 and TRBJ1-1): DAGVTQSPTHLIKTRGQQVTLRCSPKSGHDTVSWYQQALGQGPQFIFQYYEEEERQRGNFPDRFSGHQFPNYSSELNVNALLLGDSALYLCASSLAESTEAFFGQGTRLTVV.

This chain uses TRBV11-2 with TRBJ1-4; 9 nucleotides line up with TRBD1. There are 14 residues in the CDR3. Germline loops: CDR1 SGHAT, CDR2 FQNNGV. Trimming took 6 bases from V and 6 from J; bases not matched to a gene: 5. CDR3 bases: TGTGCCAGCAGACCTTGGACAGGGGATGAAAAACTGTTTTTT. It translates to CASRPWTGDEKLFF.

This chain uses TRBV29-1 with TRBJ2-7; perhaps D is TRBD1 or TRBD2 (6 bases each). V lost 4 bases to trimming and J lost 0 bases, with 22 bases between them. There are 17 residues in the CDR3. Looked up from germline, CDR1 is SQVTM and CDR2 is ANQGSEA. The CDR3 sequence: CSVVGRGASQTSYEQYF. The CDR3 coding sequence is TGCAGCGTTGTGGGTAGGGGGGCCAGCCAGACCTCCTACGAGCAGTACTTC.

For this clone: Other DNA sequences in this sample translate to the same CDR3. V is TRBV9 and J is TRBJ2-7, with D unresolved. Germline CDR1 and CDR2: SGDLS and YYNGEE. The CDR3 length is 14 residues. Trimming took off 0 bases at V and 4 bases at J, with 11 bases between the two ends. The CDR3 DNA sequence: TGTGCCAGCAGCGTAGATCCGGGCAGTTACGAGCAGTACTTC. Its protein is CASSVDPGSYEQYF. Drawing the rest from reference TRBV9 and TRBJ2-7, the complete variable domain is DSGVTQTPKHLITATGQRVTLRCSPRSGDLSVYWYQQSLDQGLQFLIQYYNGEERAKGNILERFSAQQFPDLHSELNLSSLELGDSALYFCASSVDPGSYEQYFGPGTRLTVT.

V usage is TRBV5-4 and J usage is TRBJ2-7, with 7 nucleotides matching TRBD2. This CDR3 is 14 amino acids long. Per germline, CDR1 SGHNT and CDR2 YYREEE (reference sequence). J was trimmed by 2 bases and V by 1 base; bases with no gene match: 3. The CDR3 DNA sequence: TGTGCCAGCAGCTTGTCCCTAGCGGCCTACGAGCAGTACTTC. Translated, it gives CASSLSLAAYEQYF.

V usage is TRBV9 and J usage is TRBJ1-2; D gene ambiguous. V was trimmed by 0 bases and J by 4 bases, leaving 10 bases between them. The CDR3 sequence is 14 residues long. Germline V gene lookup returns CDR1 SGDLS and CDR2 YYNGEE. The CDR3 bases are TGTGCCAGCAGCGTAGGTGGCGGCTCCTATGGCTACACCTTC. Its protein is CASSVGGGSYGYTF.